This entry features one TCR beta chain sequence. These data originate in a study of OX40 agonist ivuxolimab in advanced cancers. Sequencing was performed with immunoSEQ multiplex PCR; in TCRdb, only in-frame clones are kept and a portion is missing. The data hold about 77,000 clones, with approximately 93% observed a single time. The CDR3 extends over 13 amino acids. Trimming left V 2 bases short and J 8 bases short, with 7 bases between. Per germline, CDR1 MRHNA and CDR2 SNTAGT. V and J are TRBV6-4 and TRBJ1-6; possibly TRBD1 for D (5 bases). This receptor was obtained from an adult with an advanced solid tumor such as melanoma, head and neck, liver or kidney cancer. This sample comprised CD4+ or CD8+ T cells sorted from blood, obtained in a trial of the OX40 agonist ivuxolimab. CDR3 nucleotides: TGTGCCAGCAGTGACGGGGACCATTCACCCCTCCACTTT. Amino acid sequence: CASSDGDHSPLHF.